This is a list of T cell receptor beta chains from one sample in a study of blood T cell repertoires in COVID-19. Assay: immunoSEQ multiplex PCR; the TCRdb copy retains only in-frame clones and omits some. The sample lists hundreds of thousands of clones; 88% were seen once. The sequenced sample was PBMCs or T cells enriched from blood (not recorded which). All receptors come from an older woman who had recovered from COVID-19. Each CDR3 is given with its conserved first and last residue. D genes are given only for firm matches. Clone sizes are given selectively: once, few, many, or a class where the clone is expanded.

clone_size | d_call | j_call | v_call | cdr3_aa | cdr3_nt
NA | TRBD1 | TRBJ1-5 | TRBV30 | CAWSPGGPQPQHF | TGTGCCTGGAGCCCAGGGGGCCCTCAGCCCCAGCATTTT
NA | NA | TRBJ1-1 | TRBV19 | CASSIVGQGIEYTEAFF | TGTGCCAGTAGTATAGTAGGCCAGGGGATCGAGTACACTGAAGCTTTCTTT
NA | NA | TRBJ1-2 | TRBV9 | CASSDQGSGYGYTF | TGTGCCAGCAGTGACCAGGGGTCGGGCTATGGCTACACCTTC
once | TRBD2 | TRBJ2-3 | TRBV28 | CASIAGALTDTQYF | TGTGCCAGCATAGCGGGGGCCCTCACAGATACGCAGTATTTT
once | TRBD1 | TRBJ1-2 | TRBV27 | CAVYRGLYGYTF | TGTGCCGTGTACAGGGGGCTCTATGGCTACACCTTC
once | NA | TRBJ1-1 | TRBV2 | CASKGQMNTEAFF | TGTGCCAGCAAGGGGCAGATGAACACTGAAGCTTTCTTT
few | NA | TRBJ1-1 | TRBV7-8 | CASSLTSGNTEAFF | TGTGCCAGCAGCTTAACGTCGGGGAACACTGAAGCTTTCTTT
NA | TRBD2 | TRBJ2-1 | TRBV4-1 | CASSQDQTSAYNEQFF | TGCGCCAGCAGCCAAGATCAAACTAGCGCGTACAATGAGCAGTTCTTC
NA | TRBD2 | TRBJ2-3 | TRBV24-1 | CATSDFRGEDTQYF | TGTGCCACCAGTGATTTCCGGGGGGAAGATACGCAGTATTTT
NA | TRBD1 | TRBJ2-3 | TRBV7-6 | CASSLAPPSTGGIKDTQYF | TGTGCCAGCAGCTTAGCGCCCCCCTCGACAGGGGGCATTAAGGATACGCAGTATTTT
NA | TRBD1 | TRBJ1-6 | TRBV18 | CASSPFSGQVNSPLHF | TGTGCCAGCTCACCGTTCTCGGGACAGGTCAATTCACCCCTCCACTTT
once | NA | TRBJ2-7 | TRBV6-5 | CASSYGARGSEQYF | TGTGCCAGCAGTTACGGGGCGCGGGGAAGCGAGCAGTACTTC
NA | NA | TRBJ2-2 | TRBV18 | CASSPQGSGELFF | TGTGCCAGCTCACCACAGGGGTCCGGGGAGCTGTTTTTT
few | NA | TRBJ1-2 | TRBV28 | CASWDKGYTF | TGTGCCAGTTGGGACAAGGGCTACACCTTC
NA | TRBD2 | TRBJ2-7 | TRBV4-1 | CASSQEGASGAYSYEQYF | TGCGCCAGCAGCCAAGAAGGGGCTAGCGGGGCATACTCCTACGAGCAGTACTTC
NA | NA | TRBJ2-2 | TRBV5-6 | CASSLDHLAGELFF | TGTGCCAGCAGCTTGGATCACCTAGCCGGGGAGCTGTTTTTT
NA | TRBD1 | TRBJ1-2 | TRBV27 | CASSSLRTGGYGYTF | TGTGCCAGCAGTTCCCTAAGGACAGGGGGCTATGGCTACACCTTC
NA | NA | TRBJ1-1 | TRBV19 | CASRQGDLNTEAFF | TGTGCCAGTAGACAGGGAGATCTGAACACTGAAGCTTTCTTT
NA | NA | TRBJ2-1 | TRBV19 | CASSIVSRGNEQFF | TGTGCCAGTAGTATAGTAAGTAGGGGAAATGAGCAGTTCTTC
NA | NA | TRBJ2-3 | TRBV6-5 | CASSYSGQGRGDTQYF | TGTGCCAGCAGTTACTCGGGACAAGGGAGGGGAGATACGCAGTATTTT
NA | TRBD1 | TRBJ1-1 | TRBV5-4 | CASSFSPGGTEAFF | TGTGCCAGCAGCTTTAGCCCAGGGGGCACTGAAGCTTTCTTT
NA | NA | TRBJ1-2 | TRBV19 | CASSIGTEGYGYTF | TGTGCCAGTAGTATAGGGACAGAAGGCTATGGCTACACCTTC
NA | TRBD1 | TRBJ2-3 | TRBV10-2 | CASRTGGAADTQYF | TGCGCCAGCAGGACAGGGGGCGCGGCAGATACGCAGTATTTT
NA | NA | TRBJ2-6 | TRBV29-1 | CSVDSSGANVLTF | TGCAGCGTTGATAGCTCTGGGGCCAACGTCCTGACTTTC
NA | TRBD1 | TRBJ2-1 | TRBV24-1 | CATSDPPGQGGHNEQFF | TGTGCCACCAGTGACCCCCCGGGACAGGGGGGGCACAATGAGCAGTTCTTC
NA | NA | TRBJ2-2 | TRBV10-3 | CAISDLSYGGELFF | TGTGCCATCAGTGATTTGAGTTATGGCGGGGAGCTGTTTTTT
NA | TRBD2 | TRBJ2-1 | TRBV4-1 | CASSQEVAGGREQFF | TGCGCCAGCAGCCAAGAGGTAGCGGGGGGGAGGGAGCAGTTCTTC
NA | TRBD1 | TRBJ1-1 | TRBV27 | CASRDRGIVEAFF | TGTGCCAGCAGGGACAGGGGAATAGTTGAAGCTTTCTTT
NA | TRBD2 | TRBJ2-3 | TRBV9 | CASSVSGGSTDTQYF | TGTGCCAGCAGCGTAAGCGGGGGGAGCACAGATACGCAGTATTTT
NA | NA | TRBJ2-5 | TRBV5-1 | CASKDTPKETQYF | TGCGCCAGCAAGGACACCCCCAAAGAGACCCAGTACTTC
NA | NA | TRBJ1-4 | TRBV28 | CASSLGRRGEKLFF | TGTGCCAGCAGTTTAGGGCGGCGAGGGGAAAAACTGTTTTTT
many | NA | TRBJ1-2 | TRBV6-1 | CASSEVQGHGYTF | TGTGCCAGCAGTGAAGTCCAGGGGCATGGCTACACCTTC
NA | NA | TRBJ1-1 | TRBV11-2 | CASSLDPYGTLRRNTEAFF | TGTGCCAGCAGCTTAGATCCATACGGTACTCTAAGGAGGAACACTGAAGCTTTCTTT
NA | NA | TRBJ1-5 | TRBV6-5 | CASRTVGNQPQHF | TGTGCCAGCAGGACAGTTGGCAATCAGCCCCAGCATTTT
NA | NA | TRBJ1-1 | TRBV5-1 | CASRRAGGNTEAFF | TGCGCCAGCAGGCGGGCGGGCGGGAACACTGAAGCTTTCTTT
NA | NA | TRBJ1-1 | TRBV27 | CASSLLGRGVATEAFF | TGTGCCAGCAGTTTATTGGGCAGGGGAGTGGCGACTGAAGCTTTCTTT
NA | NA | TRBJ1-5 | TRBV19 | CASSTPQGGSNQPQHF | TGTGCCAGTAGTACCCCTCAGGGTGGAAGCAATCAGCCCCAGCATTTT
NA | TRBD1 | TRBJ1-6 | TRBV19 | CASSNTGEGSPLHF | TGTGCCAGTAGCAATACAGGGGAAGGTTCACCCCTCCACTTT
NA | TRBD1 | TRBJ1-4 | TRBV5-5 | CASSSTGGWEGEKLFF | TGTGCCAGCAGCTCCACAGGGGGCTGGGAAGGTGAAAAACTGTTTTTT
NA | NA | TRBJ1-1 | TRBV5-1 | CASSLAGRSEAFF | TGCGCCAGCAGCTTGGCAGGGCGGTCTGAAGCTTTCTTT
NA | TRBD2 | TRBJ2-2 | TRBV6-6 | CASGLAGSNTGELFF | TGTGCCAGCGGGCTAGCGGGGTCGAACACCGGGGAGCTGTTTTTT
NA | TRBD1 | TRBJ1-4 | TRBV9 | CASSVSDGRGQGNEKLFF | TGTGCCAGCAGCGTATCCGACGGCCGAGGACAGGGGAATGAAAAACTGTTTTTT
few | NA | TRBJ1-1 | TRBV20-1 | CSAVGSEAFF | TGCAGTGCCGTGGGGAGTGAAGCTTTCTTT
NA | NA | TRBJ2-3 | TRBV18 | CASSPRERLKDTQYF | TGTGCCAGCTCACCAAGGGAGAGACTCAAGGATACGCAGTATTTT
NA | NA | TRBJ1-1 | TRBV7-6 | CASSSGWPGFNTEAFF | TGTGCCAGCAGCTCCGGATGGCCGGGGTTTAACACTGAAGCTTTCTTT
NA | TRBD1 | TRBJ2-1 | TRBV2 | CASSVRQGSYNEQFF | TGTGCCAGCAGTGTAAGACAGGGCTCCTACAATGAGCAGTTCTTC
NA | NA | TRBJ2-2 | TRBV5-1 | CASSLTGPGELFF | TGCGCCAGCAGCCTTACAGGGCCCGGGGAGCTGTTTTTT